This T cell receptor (beta chain) was sequenced during a study of cytomegalovirus exposure and HLA in healthy donors. Background on the study: As an earlier analysis found, some 170 million T cells yielded around 110 million unique TCR beta sequences. Within the Caucasian-associated ancestry cluster were about 81% of the roughly 400 genotyped donors. Overall study results and limits: Specificity of a few CMV-associated chains for CMV antigens was verified in vitro.

Looked up from germline, CDR1 is MNHEY and CDR2 is SMNVEV (reference sequence). The junction had 15 bases not matched to a gene; V was cut back by 4 bases and J by 6 bases. The length of the CDR3 is 17 residues. This PCR relied on a set of 60 Vbeta primers and 13 Jbeta primers. This table comes from immunoSEQ multiplex PCR, and its TCRdb copy is limited to in-frame clones, with some not included. The table shows some 150,000 clones, with 60% to 80% occurring only once. This clone has only a few counts. What it binds is not known. All donors participated as healthy donors of bone marrow. The chain recombines TRBV27 with TRBJ1-1, with 9 bases identical to TRBD1. Sequenced: PBMCs. The sequence was collected from a male donor in good health and CMV-seronegative. The CDR3 sequence is CASSSQKAGTGYAEAFF. The CDR3, as DNA: TGTGCCAGCAGTTCGCAAAAAGCCGGGACAGGGTACGCTGAAGCTTTCTTT.